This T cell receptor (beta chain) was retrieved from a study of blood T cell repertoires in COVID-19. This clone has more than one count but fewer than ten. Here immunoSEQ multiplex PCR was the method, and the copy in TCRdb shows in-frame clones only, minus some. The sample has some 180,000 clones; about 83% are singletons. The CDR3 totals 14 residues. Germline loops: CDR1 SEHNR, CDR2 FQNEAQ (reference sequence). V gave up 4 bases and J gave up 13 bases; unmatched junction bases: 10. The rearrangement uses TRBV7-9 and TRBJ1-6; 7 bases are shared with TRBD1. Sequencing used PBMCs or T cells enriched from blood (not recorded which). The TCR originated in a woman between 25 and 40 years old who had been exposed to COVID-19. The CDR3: CASSSIDRVEPLHF. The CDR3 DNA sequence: TGTGCCAGCAGCTCCATCGACAGGGTTGAGCCCCTCCACTTT.